One and the same sample provided the 19 T cell receptor beta chains below, sequenced in a study of T cell changes during pregnancy in multiple sclerosis. Here immunoSEQ multiplex PCR was the method, and the copy in TCRdb shows in-frame clones only, minus some. The table includes over 45,000 clones, around 90% detected once. The source material was peripheral blood, sampled in the first trimester of pregnancy. These receptors were taken from a female donor in good health, enrolled as a control in a pregnancy study.

Turning to this clone: This CDR3 is also generated by other DNA sequences in the sample. The V call is TRBV19, the J call TRBJ2-1, with 12 bases aligning to TRBD2. Germline loops: CDR1 LNHDA, CDR2 SQIVND (reference sequence). This CDR3 is built from 15 residues. Trimming cost V 4 bases and J 3 bases; bases outside gene matches: 1. This chain's CDR3 is CASSTTSGSYNEQFF. The CDR3 DNA reads TGTGCCAGTAGTACGACTAGCGGGAGCTACAATGAGCAGTTCTTC.

The chain combines TRBV7-3 with TRBJ2-5; TRBD2 matches 8 bases. The CDR3 runs to 15 residues. V was clipped by 4 bases and J by 5 bases; unmatched bases: 9. Germline V CDR1 and CDR2: SGHTA, FQGTGA. CDR3 nucleotide sequence: TGTGCCAGCAGCTCACGGGGGGGCCGGCCGGAGACCCAGTACTTC. This translates into CASSSRGGRPETQYF. The full variable domain, with the rest looked up from reference TRBV7-3 and TRBJ2-5, is GAGVSQTPSNKVTEKGKYVELRCDPISGHTALYWYRQSLGQGPEFLIYFQGTGAADDSGLPNDRFFAVRPEGSVSTLKIQRTERGDSAVYLCASSSRGGRPETQYFGPGTRLLVL.

The V gene is TRBV7-2, the J gene TRBJ2-7; D perhaps matches TRBD2 (6 bases). Germline lookup yields CDR1 SGHTA and CDR2 FQGNSA. Trimming took off 1 base at V and 3 bases at J, with 16 bases between the two ends. CDR3 length: 16 residues. In DNA, the CDR3 is TGTGCCAGCAGCTTAGGGGCGGGACGGATAAACTACGAGCAGTACTTC. Translating gives CASSLGAGRINYEQYF.

This chain connects TRBV19 to TRBJ2-3; TRBD2 is a possible D gene (6 bases). The germline V gene encodes CDR1 LNHDA and CDR2 SQIVND (reference sequence). CDR3 size: 16 residues. V was cut by 5 bases and J by 0 bases, with 15 bases left in between. The CDR3: CASSAVLGTSTDTQYF. The DNA for the CDR3 is TGTGCCAGTAGTGCCGTGCTAGGGACTAGCACAGATACGCAGTATTTT. The full variable domain, completed using reference TRBV19 and TRBJ2-3, is DGGITQSPKYLFRKEGQNVTLSCEQNLNHDAMYWYRQDPGQGLRLIYYSQIVNDFQKGDIAEGYSVSREKKESFPLTVTSAQKNPTAFYLCASSAVLGTSTDTQYFGPGTRLTVL.

The chain links TRBV4-3 to TRBJ2-1; D is unclear. This CDR3 is 15 amino acids long. The ends were cut back, 1 base at V and 0 bases at J, with 7 bases in the middle. The germline gives CDR1 LGHNA, CDR2 YSLEER. The CDR3 nucleotides read TGCGCCAGCAGCCAAGCCCTAAGCTCCTACAATGAGCAGTTCTTC. Translated, it gives CASSQALSSYNEQFF.

The V call is TRBV5-1, the J call TRBJ1-1, with 8 bases that match TRBD1. With V trimmed by 4 bases and J by 0 bases, 8 bases remained unmatched. CDR3 length: 16 amino acids. Germline loops: CDR1 SGHRS, CDR2 YFSETQ. CDR3 residues: CASSPGQGLMNTEAFF. The CDR3 DNA sequence: TGCGCCAGCAGCCCCGGACAGGGATTGATGAACACTGAAGCTTTCTTT.

The chain employs TRBV7-2 and TRBJ2-3, with a possible D match to TRBD2 (5 bases). This CDR3 contains 13 residues. Germline-derived CDR1 and CDR2 are SGHTA and FQGNSA. Trimming stripped 0 bases from V and 4 bases from J, with 5 bases between. The CDR3 loop is CASSLAEADTQYF. The CDR3 bases are TGTGCCAGCAGCTTAGCGGAGGCAGATACGCAGTATTTT.

The chain joins TRBV9 to TRBJ1-2, with 8 bases lining up with TRBD1. The CDR3 totals 14 residues. Per germline, CDR1 SGDLS and CDR2 YYNGEE. V lost 3 bases, J lost 4 bases, and 5 bases stayed unmatched. CDR3 residues: CASSAQGVSYGYTF. The CDR3 region has the DNA TGTGCCAGCAGCGCACAGGGGGTGAGCTATGGCTACACCTTC.

The DNA for the CDR3 is TGTGCCAGCAGCACCCCGGGGGTAGCGGAAGAGACCCAGTACTTC. Translated: CASSTPGVAEETQYF. This chain connects TRBV28 to TRBJ2-5; D is perhaps TRBD2 (6 bases). Germline CDR1 and CDR2: MDHEN and SYDVKM. The CDR3 is 15 residues long. Trimming removed 6 bases from V and 3 bases from J, with 17 bases in between.

The genes are TRBV5-1 and TRBJ2-7; 16 bases match TRBD2. Looked up from germline, CDR1 is SGHRS and CDR2 is YFSETQ. Trimming cost V 4 bases and J 6 bases; bases outside gene matches: 10. The CDR3 consists of 17 residues. The CDR3 reads CASSGAGTSGGAGEQYF. Here the CDR3 DNA reads TGCGCCAGCAGCGGGGCCGGGACTAGCGGGGGGGCCGGCGAGCAGTACTTC.

This rearrangement joins TRBV20-1 to TRBJ2-7, with D possibly being TRBD2 (6 bases). This CDR3 has 11 residues. Germline CDR1 DFQATT, CDR2 SNEGSKA (reference sequence). Trimming took 6 bases from V and 8 from J, leaving 14 bases between them. The CDR3 protein is CSAGDFSQQYF. Here the CDR3 DNA reads TGCAGTGCGGGGGACTTCTCGCAGCAGTACTTC.

The chain combines TRBV15 with TRBJ2-5; 8 bases line up with TRBD2. The length of the CDR3 is 15 residues. The V gene end was trimmed by 0 bases and the J gene end by 5 bases; junction bases not matched to a gene: 5. Germline V gene lookup returns CDR1 LNHNV and CDR2 YYDKDF (reference sequence). The DNA of the CDR3 is TGTGCCACCAGCAGAGATGGAGCGGGAGTGGAGACCCAGTACTTC. Protein sequence: CATSRDGAGVETQYF.

V and J are TRBV6-4 and TRBJ2-1; D remains unclear. CDR1 is MRHNA, CDR2 SNTAGT, per germline. The V end was cut by 4 bases, the J end by 6 bases, with 7 bases between. This CDR3 has 12 amino acids. DNA for the CDR3: TGTGCCAGCAGTGGGGCCTCCAATGAGCAGTTCTTC. Encoded protein: CASSGASNEQFF.

The J gene is TRBJ1-2, the V gene TRBV6-5; 7 nucleotides line up with TRBD1. CDR3 length: 15 residues. The junction had 6 bases not matched to a gene; V was cut back by 0 bases and J by 5 bases. Germline CDR1 reads MNHEY; CDR2 reads SVGAGI. The CDR3 nucleotides are TGTGCCAGCAGTTACTCGGTGGGACAGCAGTATGGCTACACCTTC. This translates into CASSYSVGQQYGYTF.

The V gene is TRBV28, the J gene TRBJ1-1, with no clear D. CDR1 and CDR2 (germline): MDHEN, SYDVKM. CDR3 size: 14 residues. The ends were cut back, 5 bases at V and 3 bases at J, with 13 bases in the middle. CDR3 amino acids: CASSRHGLYTEAFF. CDR3 sequence (DNA): TGTGCCAGCAGTCGCCACGGACTGTACACTGAAGCTTTCTTT.

The chain carries TRBV7-2 and TRBJ2-4, with 7 bases that match TRBD1. The CDR3 covers 16 residues. V dropped 6 bases and J dropped 8; count of bases not matched to a gene: 16. The germline V gene has CDR1 SGHTA and CDR2 FQGNSA. In DNA form, the CDR3 reads TGTGCCAGCAGGCCCGCTCTAACAGACAGGGCGGACATTCAGTACTTC. It yields the protein CASRPALTDRADIQYF.

This clone appeared once. The rearrangement joins TRBV6-1 to TRBJ1-3, with D maybe TRBD1 (5 bases). The CDR3 has 16 residues. V was clipped by 1 base and J by 6 bases, with 16 bases between them. Germline assignment: CDR1 MNHNS and CDR2 SASEGT. CDR3 coding DNA: TGTGCCAGCAGTGAAGATATGGGGACTGGCACAAACACCATATATTTT. Encoded protein: CASSEDMGTGTNTIYF.

The chain combines TRBV28 with TRBJ1-4, with TRBD1 matching over 12 bases. The V gene's germline CDR1 is MDHEN and CDR2 SYDVKM. The CDR3 has 18 residues. V lost 8 bases and J lost 1; bases outside the gene matches: 11. DNA for the CDR3: TGTGCCAGCGAGACCGGGACAGGGGGCGCGGGAACTAATGAAAAACTGTTTTTT. Its translation: CASETGTGGAGTNEKLFF.

The chain's CDR3 is CASSLGSGTQTDTQYF. The CDR3 region has the DNA TGCGCCAGCAGCTTGGGATCCGGGACACAAACAGATACGCAGTATTTT. This chain uses TRBV5-1 with TRBJ2-3, with D possibly being TRBD1 (6 bases). Germline V gene lookup returns CDR1 SGHRS and CDR2 YFSETQ. V lost 0 bases and J 3 bases, leaving 14 bases between the germline ends. The CDR3 loop spans 16 amino acids.